Listed here are 5 T cell receptor beta chains from one sample, sequenced in a study of T cells in Graves' hyperthyroidism and ophthalmopathy. Using RNA transcripts as the source, TCR beta CDR3 regions were amplified. A set of HTBI primers served as the primers for a first-round RT-PCR of the TCR CDR3. TCRdb re-called the multiplex PCR reads through MiXCR, storing one row per CDR3 protein. The table includes approximately 600,000 distinct CDR3 sequences, over 12% detected once. The sequenced material came from blood. These receptors were collected from a woman in her late teens or twenties with Graves' ophthalmopathy.

In this sample, this clonotype turned up many times. This chain uses TRBV27 with TRBJ2-1, with D tentatively TRBD1 (8 bases). CDR1 and CDR2 (germline): MNHEY, SMNVEV (reference sequence). CDR3 size: 16 residues. Trimming took off 6 bases at V and 1 base at J, with 16 bases between the two ends. CDR3 amino acids: CASSPDRGGSYNEQFF. The DNA of the CDR3 is TGTGCCAGCAGCCCCGACAGGGGAGGGTCCTACAATGAGCAGTTCTTC.

This clonotype was found many times. This sequence joins TRBV12-3 or TRBV12-4 and TRBJ2-1; TRBD2 aligns across 13 bases. The CDR3 contains 14 residues. V lost 5 bases, J lost 6 bases, and 1 base stayed unmatched. CDR3 residues: CASSRLAGGNEQFF. CDR3 nucleotide sequence: TGTGCCAGCAGTAGACTAGCGGGAGGCAATGAGCAGTTCTTC.

This clonotype appeared a single time. V usage is TRBV7-3 and J usage is TRBJ2-1; 8 bases fit TRBD2. J was trimmed by 2 bases and V by 5 bases; bases with no gene match: 11. The CDR3 has 17 amino acids. Germline lookup yields CDR1 SGHTA and CDR2 FQGTGA. CDR3 loop: CASSAVGGEEAYNEQFF. For the CDR3, the DNA is TGTGCCAGCAGCGCCGTCGGGGGGGAAGAGGCCTACAATGAGCAGTTCTTC.

A few counts support this clonotype. This chain connects TRBV7-9 to TRBJ1-1; tentatively, D is TRBD1 (5 bases). V gave up 5 bases and J gave up 3 bases, with 13 bases separating them. The germline CDR1 and CDR2 sequences are SEHNR and FQNEAQ (reference sequence). The CDR3 totals 14 residues. CDR3 sequence: CASSPRGEDTEAFF. The CDR3 region has the DNA TGTGCCAGCAGCCCCCGGGGGGAGGACACTGAAGCTTTCTTT.

This clonotype was seen many times. The gene calls are TRBV6-1 and TRBJ2-7; 7 bases fit TRBD1. The germline V gene encodes CDR1 MNHNS and CDR2 SASEGT. The V gene end was trimmed by 6 bases and the J gene end by 4 bases; junction bases not matched to a gene: 12. The CDR3 runs to 15 residues. CDR3 sequence reads: CASSARGQSAYEQYF. The DNA for the CDR3 is TGTGCCAGCAGCGCAAGGGGACAGAGTGCGTACGAGCAGTACTTC.